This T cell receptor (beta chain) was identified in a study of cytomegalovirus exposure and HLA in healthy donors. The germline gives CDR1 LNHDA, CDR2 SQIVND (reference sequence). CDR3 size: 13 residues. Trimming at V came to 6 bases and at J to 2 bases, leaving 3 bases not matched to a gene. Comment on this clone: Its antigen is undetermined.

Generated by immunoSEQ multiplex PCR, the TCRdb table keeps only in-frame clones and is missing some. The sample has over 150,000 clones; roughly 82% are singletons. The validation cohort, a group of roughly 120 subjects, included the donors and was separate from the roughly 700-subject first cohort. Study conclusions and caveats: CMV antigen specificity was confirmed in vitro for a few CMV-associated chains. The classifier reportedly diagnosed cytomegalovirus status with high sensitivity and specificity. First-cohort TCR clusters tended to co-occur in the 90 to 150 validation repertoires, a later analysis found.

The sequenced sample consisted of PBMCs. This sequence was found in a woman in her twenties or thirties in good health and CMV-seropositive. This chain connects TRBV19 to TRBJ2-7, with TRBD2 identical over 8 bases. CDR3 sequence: CASRLSGAYEQYF. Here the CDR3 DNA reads TGTGCCAGTAGGCTTAGCGGGGCCTACGAGCAGTACTTC.